This record looks at one TCR beta chain sequence and its context. Its target antigen remains unknown. The sample holds no much larger clone one base away, and base qualities are not on file. From each donor, a single peripheral blood sample of 90 to 150 mL on average was drawn into heparinised tubes. Naive, central memory, regulatory and stem cell-like memory CD4+ T cells were sorted on a BD FACSAria II using a panel including CD45RO, CCR7, CD25, CD127, CD95 and CD27. A purity above 98% was achieved for all sorted populations. Right away, PBMCs were isolated by Lymphoprep density gradient centrifugation and were stained directly, with no culture step. To minimize batch effects, samples were stained and sorted in pairs, one healthy donor with one patient per experiment. The data were taken from a study of beta chain features in type 1 diabetes (dated by TCRdb to between 2017 and 2018). Broadly, across the study: Mean age, gender distribution, total cell number and subset yield were not different between patients and healthy donors. A total of roughly 99,000,000 sorted cells were examined across all samples, and the number of cells per subset was strongly correlated with RNA yield. The study compared TCRB repertoires of sorted circulating CD4+ T cell subsets between recently diagnosed type 1 diabetes patients and matched healthy donors. Regulatory and stem cell-like memory subsets were obtained from only 8 patients and about 8 healthy donors, while naive and central memory subsets were obtained from all 28 donors.

Study-level results and caveats: Shorter templates might have been favored by PCR, but patient and control samples were amplified and corrected together, so both groups would have been affected equally by any skew. A moderate but significant shortening of TCRB CDR3 length was observed in type 1 diabetes patients in all four CD4+ subsets. Because cDNA was sequenced instead of genomic DNA, activated cells with high expression could be over-represented, although the groups did not differ in activation or CD3 levels. Patients with type 1 diabetes made fewer insertions and deleted more nucleotides at VDJ recombination sites, implying thymic rearrangement abnormalities. Because small numbers of individuals were included in the HLA sub-analyses, any influence of HLA type on TCRB rearrangement was left unresolved. Naive, central memory and regulatory TCRB repertoires appeared to be more alike among patients than among healthy donors.

The entire amount of isolated RNA was reverse transcribed using the High Capacity cDNA Reverse Transcription Kit, so the sequenced TCRB transcripts were expressed ones. Naive, central memory and regulatory T cell samples underwent deep immunoSEQ sequencing, averaging roughly 3.5 million total reads per sample. Sorted cells were lysed in RLT buffer, and RNA was extracted using DNase-treated RNeasy Micro or Mini kits according to cell number. Each cell subset was processed separately to prevent cross-contamination, with patient and healthy donor samples processed together. Using the immunoSEQ multiplex PCR, TCRB sequences were amplified from cDNA into 87-bp fragments spanning the CDR3 region. Sequencing of the amplicons was done on the Illumina HiSeq platform. Per the original workflow: PCR bias was computationally corrected using synthetic template baselines, reads within Hamming distance 2 were collapsed, and singletons that could not be merged were discarded. By aligning reads against IMGT, V, D and J genes, CDR3 length, and insertions or deletions at six rearrangement sites were assigned. Within each subset, clonotype counts were normalized to sorted cell number, after which true diversity and Gini coefficients were computed with the tcR R package. The overlap coefficient, calculated on TCRB nucleotide sequences, was used to quantify repertoire sharing. Out-of-frame TCRB sequences from naive cells were analyzed as a proxy for the pre-selection repertoire. The source is immuneACCESS, and TCRdb retained only in-frame sequences with V and J called. Part of the clones is not carried over; for the studies checked, unresolved V genes explain less than half of this, and the remainder is unexplained. V and J calls and clone size are copied from that table; D and trimming were computed from the DNA. This sample comprises fewer than 550,000 clones, 9.5% to 12% of them detected only once. Approximately 0.05% of the sample lies in the top ten.

Inclusive of the bounding cysteine and phenylalanine, the CDR3 is 13 residues long. Only the CDR3 part of the read is kept: 39 bases, read in frame from the first base. V loses 2 bases of germline sequence and J loses 0 bases, and the interval between the two ends is 5 bases. According to the germline V gene (reference sequence), CDR1 reads GTSNPN and CDR2 reads SVGIG. The sequence derives from a woman younger than 30 in good health. Sample: naive CD4+ T cells from blood. Per the publication, the cell subset or site label means: true naive CD4+ T cells. The V gene is TRBV30 and the J gene is TRBJ1-3; the D gene is not confidently resolved. The nucleotide sequence reads TGTGCCTGGAGTACGGACTCTGGAAACACCATATATTTT. Its product reads: CAWSTDSGNTIYF.